The T cell receptor beta chain under discussion was sequenced for a study of T cell changes during pregnancy in multiple sclerosis. Assay: immunoSEQ multiplex PCR; the TCRdb copy retains only in-frame clones and omits some. This sample has approximately 46,000 clones; 80% to 90% occur once, and the top ten carry over 1%. Germline lookup yields CDR1 GTSNPN and CDR2 SVGIG (reference sequence). V lost 0 bases and J lost 3, with 13 bases in between. This CDR3 spans 15 amino acids. The source was CD4+ T cells from peripheral blood mononuclear cells, collected after pregnancy. The sequence was obtained from a female donor with multiple sclerosis, enrolled in a pregnancy study. The chain combines TRBV30 with TRBJ2-3, with D tentatively TRBD2 (6 bases). The CDR3, as DNA: TGTGCCTGGAGTGTAGCCTTTGCGGGGACAGATACGCAGTATTTT. Encoded protein: CAWSVAFAGTDTQYF.